These 10 T cell receptor beta chains share one sample of origin, sequenced in a study of cytomegalovirus exposure and HLA in healthy donors. The study ran its PCR with 60 Vbeta and 13 Jbeta primers. Profiling relied on immunoSEQ multiplex PCR, and the TCRdb table lists in-frame clones only, not all of them. The sample holds roughly 88,000 clones, nearly 70% seen once. Source material: PBMCs. These TCRs come from a man aged 45-60 years in good health and CMV-seronegative.

The chain recombines TRBV7-2 with TRBJ2-1, with 12 bases matching TRBD2. J lost 9 bases, V lost 5 bases, and 8 bases had no gene match. The length of the CDR3 is 15 residues. Germline lookup yields CDR1 SGHTA and CDR2 FQGNSA. CDR3 sequence (DNA): TGTGCCAGCAGCACCCGGACTAGCGGGACTCTTGAGCAGTTCTTC. It yields the protein CASSTRTSGTLEQFF.

The V call is TRBV4-3, the J call TRBJ2-7; D ambiguous. Germline V gene data show CDR1 as LGHNA and CDR2 as YSLEER. Trimming stripped 0 bases from V and 8 bases from J, with 23 bases between. The CDR3 extends over 17 amino acids. The CDR3 sequence is CASSQEVTRPVGSQQYF. As DNA, the CDR3 is TGCGCCAGCAGCCAAGAAGTTACCAGGCCAGTCGGTTCCCAGCAGTACTTC.

The J gene is TRBJ1-4, the V gene TRBV4-2; a weak D match, TRBD1 (5 bases). The CDR3 consists of 16 residues. Trimming left V 3 bases short and J 3 bases short, with 14 bases between. CDR1 and CDR2 (germline): LGHNA, YNFKEQ. CDR3 nucleotide sequence: TGTGCCAGCAGCCAGGGCGACTGGGGGGCTAATGAAAAACTGTTTTTT. This encodes CASSQGDWGANEKLFF.

CDR3 sequence (DNA): TGTGCCAGCAGCTTGGCCCGCTCTATCTATGGCTACACCTTC. It specifies CASSLARSIYGYTF. J is TRBJ1-2 and V is TRBV5-6; D gene uncertain. The germline V and J ends were trimmed by 0 bases and 4 bases, with 10 bases remaining between them. Per germline, CDR1 SGHDT and CDR2 YYEEEE. CDR3 length equals 14 residues. Together with reference TRBV5-6 and TRBJ1-2, the CDR3 gives the full variable domain: DAGVTQSPTHLIKTRGQQVTLRCSPKSGHDTVSWYQQALGQGPQFIFQYYEEEERQRGNFPDRFSGHQFPNYSSELNVNALLLGDSALYLCASSLARSIYGYTFGSGTRLTVV.

The chain has TRBV6-6 and TRBJ1-4; 7 nucleotides agree with TRBD1. The junction had 3 bases not matched to a gene; V was cut back by 7 bases and J by 1 base. The CDR3 spans 14 residues. The V gene's germline CDR1 is MNHNY and CDR2 SVGAGI (reference sequence). CDR3: CASTRGLTNEKLFF. CDR3 in DNA: TGTGCCAGCACCAGGGGGTTAACTAATGAAAAACTGTTTTTT.

The table lists this clone with a few counts. The chain carries TRBV7-6 and TRBJ1-1, with 7 bases matching TRBD1. CDR1 SGHVS and CDR2 FNYEAQ come from the germline V gene. This CDR3 is built from 17 residues. V gave up 0 bases and J gave up 1 base; unmatched junction bases: 8. The CDR3 here is CASSLAQPGGWNTEAFF. The CDR3 region has the DNA TGTGCCAGCAGCTTAGCCCAACCAGGGGGGTGGAACACTGAAGCTTTCTTT. Full variable domain (remainder filled in from reference TRBV7-6 and TRBJ1-1): GAGVSQSPRYKVTKRGQDVALRCDPISGHVSLYWYRQALGQGPEFLTYFNYEAQQDKSGLPNDRFSAERPEGSISTLTIQRTEQRDSAMYRCASSLAQPGGWNTEAFFGQGTRLTVV.

This chain links TRBV30 with TRBJ2-2; 8 bases align to TRBD1. The CDR3 has 13 residues. From germline, CDR1 is GTSNPN and CDR2 SVGIG (reference sequence). The CDR3 sequence is CGGGRGLSGELFF. The CDR3 bases are TGTGGTGGGGGCAGGGGGCTTTCCGGGGAGCTGTTTTTT.

The rearrangement joins TRBV7-8 to TRBJ1-5, with D possibly being TRBD1 (6 bases). The CDR3 is 14 amino acids. Trimming removed 4 bases from V and 6 bases from J, with 13 bases in between. Looked up from germline, CDR1 is SGHVS and CDR2 is FQNEAQ. CDR3 in amino acids: CASSWEGGVQPQHF. For the CDR3, the DNA is TGTGCCAGCAGCTGGGAGGGGGGCGTTCAGCCCCAGCATTTT.

V and J are TRBV13 and TRBJ2-7; D is uncertain. The CDR3 spans 13 residues. Germline CDR1 reads PRHDT; CDR2 reads FYEKMQ (reference sequence). V was shortened by 0 bases and J by 7 bases, with 10 bases between the two germline ends. CDR3 coding DNA: TGTGCCAGCAGCTTAGGTCCGGCCGGGGAGCAGTACGTC. Its translation is CASSLGPAGEQYV.

CDR3 in DNA: TGTGCCAGCAGCCCCTCGACAGTCCAAGAGACCCAGTACTTC. This codes for CASSPSTVQETQYF. J is TRBJ2-5 and V is TRBV7-6; tentatively, D is TRBD1 (5 bases). Trimming shortened V by 5 bases and J by 1 base, and 11 bases separated the two germline ends. Germline CDR1 and CDR2: SGHVS and FNYEAQ. This CDR3 spans 14 amino acids. Full variable domain (remainder filled in from reference TRBV7-6 and TRBJ2-5): GAGVSQSPRYKVTKRGQDVALRCDPISGHVSLYWYRQALGQGPEFLTYFNYEAQQDKSGLPNDRFSAERPEGSISTLTIQRTEQRDSAMYRCASSPSTVQETQYFGPGTRLLVL.